A single TCR beta chain is shown here with its context. Its specificity is unknown. The data originate from a study of shared clonotypes between healthy human individuals. Study context: Per donor, three plates held CD4 naive cells, three held CD4 memory, two held CD8 naive and one held CD8 memory.

Clones were read by immunoSEQ multiplex PCR, and TCRdb kept only the in-frame ones, dropping some. The sample yields 2 million to 3 million clones, approximately 93% seen once. Trimming left V 4 bases short and J 6 bases short, with 18 bases between. The CDR3 has 16 amino acids. CDR1 is MGHDK and CDR2 is SYGVNS in the germline V gene. Study results and caveats: Large sequencing depth failed to make sorted-subset sequencing complete, rarefaction showed.

The chain joins TRBV25-1 to TRBJ1-4; possible D gene TRBD1, 6 bases. This receptor was obtained from a man between 18 and 29 years old in good health. Some clones in this sample may be carry-over from other donors' samples. Sequenced material: naive CD4+ T cells from PBMCs. Sample subset: CD45RA+ positively selected. The CDR3 sequence is CASSVGTRGVYEKLFF. Here the CDR3 DNA reads TGTGCCAGCAGTGTTGGGACCAGGGGCGTTTATGAAAAACTGTTTTTT.